Shown below are 8 T cell receptor beta chains from a single sample sequenced in a study of blood T cell repertoires in COVID-19. Assay: immunoSEQ multiplex PCR; the TCRdb copy retains only in-frame clones and omits some. The sample has fewer than 250,000 clones; around four fifths are singletons. Sequencing was carried out using peripheral blood. These receptors originate from a woman aged 60-75 years with active or convalescent COVID-19.

The genes are TRBV19 and TRBJ2-2, with 10 bases fitting TRBD1. Germline V gene lookup returns CDR1 LNHDA and CDR2 SQIVND (reference sequence). Losses at the gene ends were 7 bases for V and 4 bases for J; bases not matched to a gene: 3. The CDR3 runs to 14 residues. The CDR3 DNA reads as TGTGCCAGTAAAGGACAGGGGGGCACCGGGGAGCTGTTTTTT. Amino acid sequence: CASKGQGGTGELFF.

The chain is built from TRBV6-1 and TRBJ2-7; 8 bases are shared with TRBD2. There are 16 residues in the CDR3. CDR1 and CDR2 (germline): MNHNS, SASEGT. J was trimmed by 2 bases and V by 1 base; bases with no gene match: 7. The CDR3: CASSEGHGRVPYEQYF. The CDR3 DNA reads as TGTGCCAGCAGTGAAGGGCACGGGAGGGTCCCCTACGAGCAGTACTTC.

V gene TRBV30 combines with J gene TRBJ2-1; 10 nucleotides match TRBD2. CDR1 is GTSNPN, CDR2 SVGIG, per germline (reference sequence). V lost 3 bases to trimming and J lost 2 bases; unmatched junction nucleotides: 10. This CDR3 is built from 17 residues. CDR3 amino acids: CAWSPRLAGGPYNEQFF. Written as DNA, the CDR3 is TGTGCCTGGAGCCCCCGGTTAGCGGGAGGACCCTACAATGAGCAGTTCTTC.

The chain links TRBV6-5 to TRBJ1-2; 11 nucleotides line up with TRBD1. V lost 6 bases and J lost 8; bases outside the gene matches: 11. Germline loops: CDR1 MNHEY, CDR2 SVGAGI. The CDR3 contains 15 residues. The CDR3 protein is CASRDYPDRGQGYTF. The CDR3 bases are TGTGCCAGCAGGGATTATCCGGACAGGGGGCAAGGCTACACCTTC.

This chain links TRBV19 with TRBJ1-4, with 7 bases fitting TRBD1. Trimming cost V 5 bases and J 5 bases; bases outside gene matches: 11. There are 16 residues in the CDR3. CDR1 and CDR2 (germline): LNHDA, SQIVND (reference sequence). CDR3 sequence (DNA): TGTGCCAGTAGTGCCTACTACACAGGGGAAAATGAAAAACTGTTTTTT. This gives the protein CASSAYYTGENEKLFF.

J is TRBJ2-2 and V is TRBV5-1; 9 bases are a match to TRBD1. Germline V gene lookup returns CDR1 SGHRS and CDR2 YFSETQ. CDR3 length: 16 amino acids. The V gene end was trimmed by 2 bases and the J gene end by 2 bases; junction bases not matched to a gene: 4. The CDR3 DNA sequence: TGCGCCAGCAGCTTAAAACAGGGGGCCAACACCGGGGAGCTGTTTTTT. This gives the protein CASSLKQGANTGELFF.

CDR3 bases: TGTGCCAGCAGCCACGGAGGGAGGCCGAACACCATATATTTT. It yields the protein CASSHGGRPNTIYF. The chain recombines TRBV3-1 (or the pseudogene TRBV3-2) with TRBJ1-3; D unresolved. The CDR3 spans 14 residues. CDR1 LGHDT and CDR2 YNNKEL come from the germline V gene (reference sequence). The V gene lost 3 bases and the J gene lost 7 bases, with 13 bases spanning the gap.

This clone has more than one count but fewer than ten. The chain couples TRBV29-1 to TRBJ1-3; weak D call: TRBD1 (5 bases). The V gene's germline CDR1 is SQVTM and CDR2 ANQGSEA. The CDR3 is 14 residues long. The V end was cut by 4 bases, the J end by 4 bases, with 14 bases between. CDR3 DNA: TGCAGCGTTGCGGAGGGGATAGTGGGAAACACCATATATTTT. Amino acid sequence: CSVAEGIVGNTIYF.